A single sample gave rise to the 6 T cell receptor beta chains below, sequenced in a study of shared T cell receptors in the human thymus. Sequencing was performed with immunoSEQ multiplex PCR; in TCRdb, only in-frame clones are kept and a portion is missing. The repertoire holds about 660,000 clones, approximately 88% seen once, with 0.0095% to 0.011% in the top ten. These sequences were also reported in another study, on human thymus T cells.

Sequencing was carried out using thymocytes. The receptor source for this set is a boy less than two years old with a congenital heart defect.

The CDR3 loop is CASSRAPGQNYGYTF. CDR3 DNA sequence: TGTGCCAGTAGTAGGGCCCCGGGACAGAACTATGGCTACACCTTC. The chain recombines TRBV19 with TRBJ1-2; TRBD1 matches 7 bases. V shed 4 bases, J shed 2 bases, and the junction held 7 bases outside the gene matches. CDR1 LNHDA and CDR2 SQIVND come from the germline V gene (reference sequence). This CDR3 is 15 amino acids long.

The V call is TRBV29-1, the J call TRBJ2-2; D possibly corresponds to TRBD2 (7 bases). Germline CDR1 is SQVTM and CDR2 is ANQGSEA. The CDR3 contains 18 residues. V was shortened by 4 bases and J by 1 base, with 22 bases between the two germline ends. The CDR3 region is CSVGWSGRGARNTGELFF. DNA of the CDR3: TGCAGCGTTGGGTGGTCGGGTCGGGGGGCGAGGAACACCGGGGAGCTGTTTTTT.

This chain uses TRBV11-2 with TRBJ2-3; D possibly corresponds to TRBD1 (6 bases). The CDR3 length is 17 residues. The V gene lost 2 bases and the J gene lost 1 base, with 16 bases spanning the gap. CDR1 is SGHAT, CDR2 FQNNGV, per germline. This chain's CDR3 is CASSLPNAYRGTDTQYF. The CDR3 coding sequence is TGTGCCAGCAGCTTACCTAACGCATACAGGGGCACAGATACGCAGTATTTT.

V and J are TRBV4-3 and TRBJ2-2; TRBD2 is a possible D gene (5 bases). The CDR3 is 16 amino acids. Germline-derived CDR1 and CDR2 are LGHNA and YSLEER. Trimming removed 0 bases at V and 7 bases at J, with 15 bases between. This chain's CDR3 is CASSQDEGRSSGELFF. CDR3 in DNA: TGCGCCAGCAGCCAAGATGAAGGGAGATCTAGCGGGGAGCTGTTTTTT.

This chain joins TRBV4-1 and TRBJ2-2, with 12 positions matching TRBD1. The CDR3 has 16 residues. From germline, CDR1 is MGHRA and CDR2 YSYEKL. J gave up 6 bases and V 4 bases, and 6 bases lay outside the gene matches. The CDR3 nucleotides read TGCGCCAGCAGCCCCCCGGGACAGGGGGCGCCCGGGGAGCTGTTTTTT. Protein sequence: CASSPPGQGAPGELFF.

This clone occurred a few times. The chain uses TRBV20-1 and TRBJ2-7; a weak D match, TRBD1 (6 bases). Germline V gene data show CDR1 as DFQATT and CDR2 as SNEGSKA (reference sequence). CDR3 length: 11 amino acids. Trimming shortened V by 6 bases and J by 3 bases, and 9 bases separated the two germline ends. DNA for the CDR3: TGCAGTGCCCGACAGGTCTACGAGCAGTACTTC. Its translation: CSARQVYEQYF.